This TCR beta chain was identified during a study of blood T cells in healthy people across ages (dated by TCRdb to the mid-2010s). Notes on the research overall: In model experiments, template switching captured about one uniquely barcoded TCR beta cDNA molecule for every two T cells. Donors were grouped into four age groups: young (average 16 years), middle-aged (39), aged (approximately 67) and long-lived (less than 85). Donors of different ages were randomly distributed across sequencing lanes to avoid experimental bias. The study analyzed two additional independent replicas of 1 million unique cDNA reads from the same blood draw for two donors, one aged 18 to 30 and one aged 80 or older. To track age-related changes in TCR beta repertoire diversity, the study relied on deep sequencing normalized with unique cDNA molecular identifiers.

Libraries were constructed by 5' RACE. These reads were obtained on an Illumina HiSeq 2500. A second roughly 6 to 12 cycle PCR used a sample-barcoded 5' primer and a J-beta primer mix. A unique molecular identifier was introduced onto each TCR beta cDNA molecule by a template-switch 5' adaptor carrying 12 random nucleotides. At least 3 million CDR3-containing paired-end reads were obtained from each sample. First-strand cDNA was synthesized from all RNA with the Mint cDNA synthesis kit, primed by a TRBC-specific oligonucleotide. After uracil-DNA glycosylase treatment, a first 18-cycle PCR used universal primers M1SS and BC2_uni_R on all cDNA. In the original analysis: For normalization, 1 million high-quality reads were randomly selected from each sample, with every read carrying a distinct molecular identifier. Reads with shared molecular identifiers were discarded instead of being binned into consensus sequences. MiTCR, with a Q25 quality threshold and the strictest error-elimination algorithm, was used for CDR3 identification, clonotype clustering and error correction. A nonparametric unseen species model with Euler transformation was used to estimate lower-bound total TCR beta diversity. TCRdb reprocessed the public reads (quality trimming at Q25 with fastp, clone calling with MiXCR) and kept in-frame beta chains. Rows merge per CDR3 protein into single entries with the most common DNA and genes. In this record, the V and J calls reflect TCRdb's handling and not the investigators' own analysis. The sample table holds 1.5 million to 2 million distinct CDR3 sequences, of which roughly 30% were seen once. The ten most abundant clones make up less than 9.5% of the sample.

Donors were under 40 systemically healthy Caucasian individuals from Russia aged 6 to 90 years. Each donor gave 8 to 10 milliliters of peripheral blood, drawn into EDTA-treated Vacutainer tubes. PBMCs were isolated by Ficoll-Paque density-gradient centrifugation, with at least 6 million obtained per sample. Trizol reagent was used to extract total RNA from PBMCs, with at least 5.5 micrograms per sample. Naive CD45RAhigh/CD27high T cell percentages were measured by flow cytometry on a PBMC aliquot from every donor. Concerning this clonotype: Its cognate antigen has yet to be identified. No per-base quality is available; no much larger clone lies one base away.

Per the germline V gene (reference sequence), SGHKS is the CDR1 and YYEKEE is the CDR2. The junction shows trimming of 7 bases on V and 7 bases on J, plus 12 bases between the germline ends. Reading from cysteine to phenylalanine, the CDR3 counts 13 amino acids. This entry keeps only the CDR3 DNA: 39 bases, framed from base 1. What the study reported, not specific to this receptor: Observed TCR beta diversity correlated strongly with the percentage of naive T cells measured by flow cytometry. Because the CMV infection status of the donors was unknown, age-related changes in expanded clonotypes may potentially have been confounded. Estimates of total diversity from one million sequenced T cells were regarded as lower bounds and underestimates. As age increased, observed TCR beta diversity per million T cells dropped in a roughly linear way, and a significant reduction was already evident by age 40. Since profiling was done on bulk unsorted PBMCs, naive and antigen-experienced compartments could not be conclusively compared. The long-lived group showed more naive CD4+ T cells, fewer expanded clones and increased TCR diversity than the aged group, suggesting age selection.

The rearranged chain carries TRBV5-5 and TRBJ1-6, with no confident D gene call. Source material: blood. The clonotype originates from a woman in her twenties or thirties in good health. The CDR3 protein: CASRPALNSPLHF. Read as DNA, the sequence is TGTGCCAGCCGCCCGGCTCTAAATTCACCCCTCCACTTT.